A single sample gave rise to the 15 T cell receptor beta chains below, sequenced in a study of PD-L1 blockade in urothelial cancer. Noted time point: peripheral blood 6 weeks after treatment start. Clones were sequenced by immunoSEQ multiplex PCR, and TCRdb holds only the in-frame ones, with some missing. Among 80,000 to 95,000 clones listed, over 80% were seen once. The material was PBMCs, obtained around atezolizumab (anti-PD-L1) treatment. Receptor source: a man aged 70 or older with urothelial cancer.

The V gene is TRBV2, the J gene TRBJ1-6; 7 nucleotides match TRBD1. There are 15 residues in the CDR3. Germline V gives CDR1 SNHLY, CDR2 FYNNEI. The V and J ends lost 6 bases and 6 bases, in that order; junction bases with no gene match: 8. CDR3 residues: CASRAGQPGNSPLHF. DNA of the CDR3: TGTGCCAGCAGGGCGGGACAGCCCGGTAATTCACCCCTCCACTTT.

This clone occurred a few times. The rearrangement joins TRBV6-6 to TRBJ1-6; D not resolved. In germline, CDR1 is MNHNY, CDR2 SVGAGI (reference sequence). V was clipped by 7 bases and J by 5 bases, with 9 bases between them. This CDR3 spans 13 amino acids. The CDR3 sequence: CASTGRNNSPLHF. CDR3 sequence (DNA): TGTGCCAGCACAGGCAGAAATAATTCACCCCTCCACTTT.

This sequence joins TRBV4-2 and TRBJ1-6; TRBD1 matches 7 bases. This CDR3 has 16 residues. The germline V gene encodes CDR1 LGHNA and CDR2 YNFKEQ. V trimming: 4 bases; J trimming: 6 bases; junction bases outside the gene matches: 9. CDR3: CASSPAANRGNSPLHF. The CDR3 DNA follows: TGTGCCAGCAGCCCCGCGGCTAACAGGGGTAATTCACCCCTCCACTTT.

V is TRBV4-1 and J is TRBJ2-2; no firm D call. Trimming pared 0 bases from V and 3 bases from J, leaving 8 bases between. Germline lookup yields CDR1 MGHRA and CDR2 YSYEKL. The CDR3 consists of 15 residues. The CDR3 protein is CASSQDGQYTGELFF. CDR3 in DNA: TGCGCCAGCAGCCAAGATGGGCAGTACACCGGGGAGCTGTTTTTT.

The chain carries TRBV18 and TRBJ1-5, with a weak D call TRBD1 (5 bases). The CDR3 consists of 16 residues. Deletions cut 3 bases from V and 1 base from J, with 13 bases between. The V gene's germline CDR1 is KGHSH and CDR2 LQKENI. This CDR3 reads CASSPLGTGSNQPQHF. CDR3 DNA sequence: TGTGCCAGCTCACCTCTCGGGACTGGGAGCAATCAGCCCCAGCATTTT.

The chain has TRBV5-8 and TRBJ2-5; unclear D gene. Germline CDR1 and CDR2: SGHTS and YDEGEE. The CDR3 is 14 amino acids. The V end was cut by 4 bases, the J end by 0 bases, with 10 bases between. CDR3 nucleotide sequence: TGTGCCAGCAGCCCCCCAGGAAACCAAGAGACCCAGTACTTC. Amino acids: CASSPPGNQETQYF.

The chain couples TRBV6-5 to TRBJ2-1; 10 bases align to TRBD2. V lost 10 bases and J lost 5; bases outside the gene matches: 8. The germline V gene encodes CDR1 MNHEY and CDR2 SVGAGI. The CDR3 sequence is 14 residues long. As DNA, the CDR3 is TGTGCCACCTCTAGACTAGCGGGTAACAATGAGCAGTTCTTC. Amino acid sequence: CATSRLAGNNEQFF.

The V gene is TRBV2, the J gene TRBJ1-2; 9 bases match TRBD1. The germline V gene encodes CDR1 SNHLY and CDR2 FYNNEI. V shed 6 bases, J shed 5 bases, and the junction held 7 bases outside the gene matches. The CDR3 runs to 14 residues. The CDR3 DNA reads TGTGCCAGCAGCAGGGACAGGGTAGGATATGGCTACACCTTC. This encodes CASSRDRVGYGYTF.

Here the CDR3 reads CASSLGRGINEKLFF. The CDR3 nucleotides are TGTGCCAGCAGCTTAGGCCGCGGAATAAATGAAAAACTGTTTTTT. V usage is TRBV7-9 and J usage is TRBJ1-4; D not resolved. The CDR3 loop spans 15 amino acids. Trimming stripped 1 base from V and 5 bases from J, with 11 bases between. CDR1 and CDR2 (germline): SEHNR, FQNEAQ (reference sequence).

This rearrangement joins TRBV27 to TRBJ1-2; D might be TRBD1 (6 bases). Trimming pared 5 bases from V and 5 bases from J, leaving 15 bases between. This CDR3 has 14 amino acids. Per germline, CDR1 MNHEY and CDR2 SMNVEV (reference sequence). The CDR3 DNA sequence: TGTGCCAGCAGTATTTACAGGGACCTTTATGGCTACACCTTC. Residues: CASSIYRDLYGYTF.

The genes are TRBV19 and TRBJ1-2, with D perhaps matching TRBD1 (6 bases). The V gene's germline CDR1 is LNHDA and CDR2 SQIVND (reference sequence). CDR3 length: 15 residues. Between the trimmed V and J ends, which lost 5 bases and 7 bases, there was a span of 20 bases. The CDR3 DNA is TGTGCCAGTAGTGGGCAGGGGAGAGTATCTGGTGGCTACACCTTC. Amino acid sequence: CASSGQGRVSGGYTF.

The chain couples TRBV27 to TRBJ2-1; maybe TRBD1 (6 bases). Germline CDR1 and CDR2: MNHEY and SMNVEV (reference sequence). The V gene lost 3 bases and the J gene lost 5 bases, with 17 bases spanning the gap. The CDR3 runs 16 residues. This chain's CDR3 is CASSFGAGTLNNEQFF. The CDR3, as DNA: TGTGCCAGCAGTTTTGGAGCCGGGACACTAAACAATGAGCAGTTCTTC.

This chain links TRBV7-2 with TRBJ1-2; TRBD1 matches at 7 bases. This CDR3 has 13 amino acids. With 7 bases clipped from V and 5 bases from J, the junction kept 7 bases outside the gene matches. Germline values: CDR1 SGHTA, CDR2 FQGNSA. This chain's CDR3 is CASTPDRTYGYTF. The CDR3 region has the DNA TGTGCCAGCACCCCGGACAGGACATATGGCTACACCTTC.

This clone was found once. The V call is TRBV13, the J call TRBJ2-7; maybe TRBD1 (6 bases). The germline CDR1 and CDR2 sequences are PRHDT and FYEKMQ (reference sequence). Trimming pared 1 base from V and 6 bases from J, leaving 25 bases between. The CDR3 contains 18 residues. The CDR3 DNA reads TGTGCCAGCAGCTTAGTCAGGGGTCAGCTAGGCCGTTTCGGCGAGCAGTACTTC. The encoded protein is CASSLVRGQLGRFGEQYF.

The CDR3 spells CASSPGQGGNSPLHF. The CDR3 DNA reads TGTGCCAGCAGCCCTGGACAGGGAGGAAATTCACCCCTCCACTTT. This rearrangement joins TRBV5-4 to TRBJ1-6, with TRBD1 identical over 8 bases. CDR3 length equals 15 residues. CDR1 is SGHNT, CDR2 YYREEE, per germline (reference sequence). V was clipped by 4 bases and J by 7 bases; unmatched bases: 7.